Below, one T cell receptor (beta chain) is given with its context. No antigen is known for it. Per-base quality was not reported, and no clone a single base away is much larger than it. The immunoSEQ Assay, a bias-controlled multiplex PCR, was used to amplify TCRbeta CDR3 regions from genomic DNA. Under the source paper's analysis protocol: Within the assay, amplification of reference gene primers was used to estimate how many nucleated cells each sample contained. To quantify the absolute abundance of each unique TCRbeta CDR3 rearrangement, sequence reads were collapsed and filtered. For each sample, productive Simpson clonality was calculated as the square root of Simpson's diversity index across productive rearrangements. TCRdb obtained this table from immuneACCESS and retained in-frame rearrangements with V and J assigned. These tables miss some clones; where compared with another copy, unresolved V genes account for less than half of the shortfall, and the remainder is unexplained. V and J calls and clone size are as listed in that table; D and trimming were resolved from the DNA. Recorded for this sample are hundreds of thousands of clones; more than 80% of them occurred a single time. Jointly, the top ten make up about 1.1% of the sample.

This sample was taken from a study of blood T cell repertoires in COVID-19 (dated by TCRdb to between 2020 and 2021). Study-level background: Samples covering the acute and convalescent phases of COVID-19 were provided by collaborators in the United States, Italy and Spain. The prospective study material was composed of cDNA or gDNA derived from T cells, B-cell-depleted T cells, or PBMCs. Subjects who had been exposed to COVID-19, were actively infected with it, or had recovered from it provided the deeply sampled blood TCRbeta repertoires that made up the dataset. The repertoires were made available in a free public database intended to serve as a resource for research on the immune response to SARS-CoV-2. Samples came from the ongoing ImmuneRACE study (first 160 participants) plus 1,254 subjects from 6 global collaborators. Sample metadata almost always included a de-identified subject ID, COVID-19 status, age in years and sex. Where available, HLA class I and class II types were taken from metadata supplied by the sample provider and were not determined by assay-based typing.

Overall study results and their limits: Clinical and demographic metadata were provided uncurated, with the amount varying by source and participant.

Enrolling through a virtual design, the prospective study's participants ranged in age from roughly 18 to 95 years and lived across 24 United States geographic areas. In the prospective study, cohorts were assigned on the basis of participant-reported clinical history obtained from a screening survey and a study questionnaire. ImmuneRACE Cohort 3 recovered participants were defined by two consecutive negative NP/OP PCR tests, healthcare professional clearance, or symptom resolution. In the prospective study, whole blood, serum and a nasopharyngeal or oropharyngeal swab were collected from each participant by mobile phlebotomists. Additional blood draws and questionnaires over an approximately two-month period could optionally be provided by prospective study participants. Blood samples from the prospective study were shipped frozen or at room temperature prior to DNA extraction. The sequencing sample was made of PBMCs or T cells enriched from blood (not recorded which). The TCR was taken from a man aged 25-40 years who had recovered from COVID-19.

The CDR3 sequence is CASSPPSGTNTGELFF. The nucleotides read TGCGCCAGCAGTCCCCCTAGCGGGACGAACACCGGGGAGCTGTTTTTT. The chain is assembled from TRBV10-2 and TRBJ2-2, and TRBD2 matches 9 of the central bases. V lost 5 bases and J lost 0 bases, and the count of bases not matched to a germline gene is 4. Per the germline V gene, WSHSY is the CDR1 and SAAADI is the CDR2. Including cysteine and phenylalanine, the CDR3 has 16 amino acids. The DNA shown is the 48-base CDR3, in frame from base 1.